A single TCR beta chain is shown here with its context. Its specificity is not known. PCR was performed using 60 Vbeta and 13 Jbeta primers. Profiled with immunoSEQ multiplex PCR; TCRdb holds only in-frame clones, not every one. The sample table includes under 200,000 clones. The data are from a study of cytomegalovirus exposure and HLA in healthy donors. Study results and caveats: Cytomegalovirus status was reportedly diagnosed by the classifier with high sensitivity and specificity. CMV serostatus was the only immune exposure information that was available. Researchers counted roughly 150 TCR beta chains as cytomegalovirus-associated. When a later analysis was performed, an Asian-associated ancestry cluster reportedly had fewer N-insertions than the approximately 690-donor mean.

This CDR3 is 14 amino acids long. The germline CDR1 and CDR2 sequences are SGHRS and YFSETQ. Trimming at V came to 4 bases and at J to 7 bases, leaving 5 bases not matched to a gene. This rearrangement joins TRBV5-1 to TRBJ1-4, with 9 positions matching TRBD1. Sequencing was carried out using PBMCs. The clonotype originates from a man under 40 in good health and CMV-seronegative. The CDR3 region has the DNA TGCGCCAGCAGCGTTGGGACAGGGTCTGAAAAACTGTTTTTT. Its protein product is CASSVGTGSEKLFF. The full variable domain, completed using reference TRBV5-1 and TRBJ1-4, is KAGVTQTPRYLIKTRGQQVTLSCSPISGHRSVSWYQQTPGQGLQFLFEYFSETQRNKGNFPGRFSGRQFSNSRSEMNVSTLELGDSALYLCASSVGTGSEKLFFGSGTQLSVL.